The rows below give T cell receptor beta chains drawn from one sample of a study of human T cells and chemical hapten exposure. TCRdb analysed the RACE reads with MiXCR anew, one entry per CDR3 protein. The data hold approximately 60,000 distinct CDR3 sequences, with 11% observed a single time. The material sequenced was whole blood, taken in connection with sensitization to the hapten diphenylcyclopropenone (DPC). Every receptor here comes from a woman between 40 and 55 years old with alopecia areata. Some clones in this sample may be carry-over from other donors' samples. Each CDR3 is given with its conserved first and last residue. Each record gives: D gene, J gene, V gene, clone size, CDR3 protein, CDR3 DNA. D genes are given only for firm matches. Expanded clones get a size class; other rows say once, few or many, or leave the size out.

- | TRBJ2-1 | TRBV20-1 | few | CSAKLDNTGYSYNEQFF | TGCAGTGCTAAGTTGGACAATACCGGGTACTCCTACAATGAGCAGTTCTTC
- | TRBJ2-3 | TRBV7-2 | - | CASLIASDLLDTQYF | TGTGCCAGTCTCATAGCGTCAGACCTTCTGGATACGCAGTATTTT
- | TRBJ1-2 | TRBV29-1 | - | CSVWQDYGYTF | TGCAGCGTGTGGCAGGACTATGGCTACACCTTC
- | TRBJ2-1 | TRBV9 | - | CASSDSGPPYNEQFF | TGTGCCAGCAGCGATAGCGGCCCACCTTACAATGAGCAGTTCTTC
- | TRBJ2-3 | TRBV7-9 | many | CASSPTDTQYF | TGTGCCAGCAGCCCCACAGATACGCAGTATTTT
- | TRBJ1-1 | TRBV28 | - | CASWGRMNTEAFF | TGTGCCAGCTGGGGGAGGATGAACACTGAAGCTTTCTTT
TRBD1 | TRBJ1-2 | TRBV27 | many | CASSLLGQIQTNYGYTF | TGTGCCAGCAGTTTATTGGGACAGATCCAAACTAACTATGGCTACACCTTC
TRBD1 | TRBJ1-4 | TRBV7-2 | many | CASSLATTGRNEKLFF | TGTGCCAGCAGCTTAGCGACGACAGGGCGAAATGAAAAACTGTTTTTT
TRBD2 | TRBJ2-3 | TRBV6-2/TRBV6-3 | few | CASSYSTSRLDTQYF | TGTGCCAGCAGCTACTCGACTAGCCGGTTGGATACGCAGTATTTT
TRBD1 | TRBJ1-1 | TRBV27 | many | CASSLSTGVSEAFF | TGTGCCAGCAGTTTATCGACAGGGGTATCTGAAGCTTTCTTT
- | TRBJ1-5 | TRBV5-6 | few | CASSSDGLNQPQHF | TGTGCCAGCAGCTCGGACGGCCTCAATCAGCCCCAGCATTTT
- | TRBJ2-6 | TRBV4-2 | few | CASSQVTGGANVLTF | TGTGCCAGCAGCCAAGTCACCGGGGGGGCCAACGTCCTGACTTTC
- | TRBJ2-3 | TRBV5-8 | few | CASSFEGGTTDTQYF | TGTGCCAGCAGCTTTGAGGGAGGTACCACAGATACGCAGTATTTT
- | TRBJ1-2 | TRBV7-2 | - | CASSPGTIYGYTF | TGTGCCAGCAGCCCGGGGACGATCTATGGCTACACCTTC
TRBD2 | TRBJ2-7 | TRBV10-3 | many | CAISGTSGGSYEQYF | TGTGCCATCAGTGGTACTAGCGGGGGGTCCTACGAGCAGTACTTC
- | TRBJ2-7 | TRBV5-4 | few | CASSLGTLSSYEQYF | TGTGCCAGCAGCCTAGGGACATTGAGCTCCTACGAGCAGTACTTC
TRBD2 | TRBJ2-4 | TRBV7-2 | - | CASSTRAGGPDKNIQYF | TGTGCCAGCAGCACCAGGGCGGGAGGGCCGGACAAAAACATTCAGTACTTC
- | TRBJ1-1 | TRBV2 | many | CASREPNTEAFF | TGTGCCAGCAGGGAGCCGAACACTGAAGCTTTCTTT
- | TRBJ2-7 | TRBV7-9 | - | CASRSFGSGEQYF | TGTGCCAGCAGATCATTCGGGTCTGGAGAGCAGTACTTC
- | TRBJ2-1 | TRBV9 | few | CASSVRGEAYNEQFF | TGTGCCAGCAGCGTAAGAGGGGAGGCCTACAATGAGCAGTTCTTC
- | TRBJ2-7 | TRBV21-1 | - | CASSTNVGHLYEQYF | TGTGCCAGCAGCACAAACGTAGGACATCTCTACGAGCAGTACTTC
- | TRBJ1-5 | TRBV6-6 | many | CAMSGGVHQPQHF | TGTGCCATGTCGGGTGGAGTCCATCAGCCCCAGCATTTT
- | TRBJ2-3 | TRBV11-3 | - | CASSQTGKGTDTQYF | TGTGCCAGCAGCCAAACAGGGAAGGGCACAGATACGCAGTATTTT
- | TRBJ2-1 | TRBV27 | - | CASSLGTAEFF | TGTGCCAGCAGCCTGGGGACTGCGGAGTTCTTC
- | TRBJ1-4 | TRBV25-1 | many | CASSAGAFNEKLFF | TGTGCCAGCAGTGCAGGGGCCTTTAATGAAAAACTGTTTTTT
- | TRBJ2-7 | TRBV23-1 | many | CASSQSKGGTVSYEQYF | TGCGCCAGCAGTCAATCGAAAGGGGGGACAGTGAGCTACGAGCAGTACTTC
TRBD1 | TRBJ1-1 | TRBV2 | many | CASRPGQMNTEAFF | TGTGCCAGCAGACCGGGACAGATGAACACTGAAGCTTTCTTT
TRBD1 | TRBJ2-2 | TRBV6-5 | - | CASSFASQGPGELFF | TGTGCCAGCAGTTTCGCCTCACAGGGGCCCGGGGAGCTGTTTTTT
TRBD1 | TRBJ2-7 | TRBV19 | few | CASSAPGQGMVQYF | TGTGCCAGTAGTGCCCCGGGACAGGGAATGGTGCAGTACTTC
- | TRBJ1-1 | TRBV28 | many | CASSLSAEGAEAFF | TGTGCCAGCAGTTTATCCGCAGAAGGCGCTGAAGCTTTCTTT
- | TRBJ1-1 | TRBV12-3/TRBV12-4 | once | CASSLKSNTEAFF | TGTGCCAGCAGTTTAAAGTCAAACACTGAAGCTTTCTTT
- | TRBJ1-6 | TRBV27 | few | CASSLSTDGYNSPLHF | TGTGCCAGCAGTTTATCGACGGATGGATATAATTCACCCCTCCACTTT
TRBD1 | TRBJ1-2 | TRBV19 | many | CASSMPGTGVGYTF | TGTGCCAGTAGTATGCCTGGAACAGGGGTTGGCTACACCTTC
TRBD2 | TRBJ2-7 | TRBV7-2 | many | CASSLALGTASGIPYEQYF | TGTGCCAGCAGCTTAGCGCTGGGTACGGCTAGCGGGATACCCTACGAGCAGTACTTC
- | TRBJ2-1 | TRBV29-1 | many | CSVGRGASYNEQFF | TGCAGCGTGGGTAGAGGGGCCTCCTACAATGAGCAGTTCTTC
- | TRBJ1-5 | TRBV6-6 | many | CASSYSASNQPQHF | TGTGCCAGCAGTTACTCGGCTAGCAATCAGCCCCAGCATTTT
- | TRBJ1-6 | TRBV20-1 | - | CSAREALMSSYNSPLHF | TGCAGTGCTAGAGAGGCCTTGATGAGCTCCTATAATTCACCCCTCCACTTT
TRBD1 | TRBJ1-5 | TRBV3-1 | many | CASSPWTGGPQHF | TGTGCCAGCAGCCCATGGACAGGGGGGCCCCAGCATTTT
- | TRBJ2-2 | TRBV7-9 | many | CAVPGSPIGRELFF | TGTGCCGTTCCCGGGTCTCCGATCGGCCGGGAGCTGTTTTTT
TRBD2 | TRBJ2-4 | TRBV2 | few | CASSAGGGANGNIQYF | TGTGCCAGCAGTGCAGGCGGGGGGGCCAACGGAAACATTCAGTACTTC
TRBD2 | TRBJ2-1 | TRBV7-2 | few | CASSLRLAGGVVHNEQFF | TGTGCCAGCAGCTTAAGGCTAGCGGGGGGGGTTGTTCACAATGAGCAGTTCTTC
TRBD2 | TRBJ2-7 | TRBV10-1 | few | CASSGSGSYEQYF | TGCGCCAGCAGTGGGAGCGGGAGCTACGAGCAGTACTTC
- | TRBJ2-7 | TRBV20-1 | - | CSAREGEGVKNEQYF | TGCAGTGCTAGAGAAGGCGAGGGGGTAAAGAACGAGCAGTACTTC
- | TRBJ2-7 | TRBV9 | - | CASSVGVGSYEQYF | TGTGCCAGCAGCGTAGGGGTGGGCTCCTACGAGCAGTACTTC
- | TRBJ2-5 | TRBV5-1 | many | CASSSTGGQETQYF | TGCGCCAGCAGCTCGACGGGCGGCCAAGAGACCCAGTACTTC
- | TRBJ2-3 | TRBV20-1 | many | CSATIIDTQYF | TGCAGTGCTACGATCATAGATACGCAGTATTTT
TRBD2 | TRBJ2-1 | TRBV20-1 | many | CSAREVAGNEQFF | TGCAGTGCTAGAGAAGTAGCGGGGAATGAGCAGTTCTTC
- | TRBJ2-2 | TRBV5-1 | many | CASSLAEASTELFF | TGCGCCAGCAGCTTGGCCGAAGCTAGCACGGAGCTGTTTTTT
- | TRBJ2-1 | TRBV12-3/TRBV12-4 | many | CASSFGYNEQFF | TGTGCCAGCAGTTTTGGATACAATGAGCAGTTCTTC
- | TRBJ2-2 | TRBV19 | - | CATNTRADTGELFF | TGTGCCACCAATACAAGGGCGGACACCGGGGAGCTGTTTTTT
- | TRBJ1-2 | TRBV29-1 | many | CSVTPMTGYGYTF | TGCAGCGTTACCCCGATGACAGGCTATGGCTACACCTTC
- | TRBJ2-3 | TRBV5-5 | - | CASSLSLGDTQYF | TGTGCCAGCAGCTTGTCATTAGGAGATACGCAGTATTTT
- | TRBJ2-5 | TRBV20-1 | few | CSARDPLRPQVETQYF | TGCAGTGCTAGAGATCCCCTGCGGCCCCAAGTGGAGACCCAGTACTTC
- | TRBJ1-1 | TRBV7-8 | few | CASSLAPGSYRSAFF | TGTGCCAGCAGCTTAGCCCCGGGATCTTATCGGTCAGCTTTCTTT
- | TRBJ1-1 | TRBV21-1 | many | CASSRPRGMNTEAFF | TGTGCCAGCAGCAGACCGCGGGGGATGAACACTGAAGCTTTCTTT
- | TRBJ1-2 | TRBV6-6 | many | CASSYSVTPGGGYTF | TGTGCCAGCAGTTACTCTGTCACCCCCGGCGGGGGCTACACCTTC
- | TRBJ1-1 | TRBV12-3/TRBV12-4 | few | CASSLRLFNTEAFF | TGTGCCAGCAGTTTGCGGCTATTCAACACTGAAGCTTTCTTT
- | TRBJ1-1 | TRBV20-1 | many | CSARGQPNTEAFF | TGCAGTGCTAGGGGGCAGCCGAACACTGAAGCTTTCTTT
TRBD2 | TRBJ2-2 | TRBV2 | - | CASSLPGLAANTGELFF | TGTGCCAGCAGCTTACCGGGACTAGCGGCTAACACCGGGGAGCTGTTTTTT